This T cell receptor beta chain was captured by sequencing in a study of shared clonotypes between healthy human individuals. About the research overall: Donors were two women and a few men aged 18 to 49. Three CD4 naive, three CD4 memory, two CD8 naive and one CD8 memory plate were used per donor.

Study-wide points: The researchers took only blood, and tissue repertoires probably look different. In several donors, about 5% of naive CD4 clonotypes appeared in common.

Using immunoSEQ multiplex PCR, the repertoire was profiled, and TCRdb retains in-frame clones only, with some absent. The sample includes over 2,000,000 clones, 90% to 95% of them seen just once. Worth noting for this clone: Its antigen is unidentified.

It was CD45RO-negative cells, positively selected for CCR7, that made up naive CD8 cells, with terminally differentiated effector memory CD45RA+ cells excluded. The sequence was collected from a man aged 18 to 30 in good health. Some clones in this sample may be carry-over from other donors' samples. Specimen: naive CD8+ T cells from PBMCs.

The CDR3 bases are TGTGCCAGCGCGACAGGGTGGGCTCCTGAGACCCAGTACTTC. Encoded protein: CASATGWAPETQYF. The chain uses TRBV5-6 and TRBJ2-5; 7 bases map to TRBD1. V lost 7 bases, J lost 5 bases, and 11 bases stayed unmatched. The CDR3 sequence is 14 residues long. Germline V lookup: CDR1 SGHDT, CDR2 YYEEEE.